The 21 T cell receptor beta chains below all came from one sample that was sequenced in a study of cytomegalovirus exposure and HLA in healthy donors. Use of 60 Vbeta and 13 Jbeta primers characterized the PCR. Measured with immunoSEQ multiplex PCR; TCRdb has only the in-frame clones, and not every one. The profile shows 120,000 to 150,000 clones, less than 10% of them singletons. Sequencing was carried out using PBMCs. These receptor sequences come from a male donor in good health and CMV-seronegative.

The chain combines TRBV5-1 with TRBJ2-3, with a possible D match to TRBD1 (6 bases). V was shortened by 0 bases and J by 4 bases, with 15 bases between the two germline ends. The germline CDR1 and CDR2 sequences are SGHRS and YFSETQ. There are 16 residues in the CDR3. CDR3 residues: CASSLEGRGRSDTQYF. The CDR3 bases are TGCGCCAGCAGCTTGGAGGGCAGGGGAAGGTCAGATACGCAGTATTTT.

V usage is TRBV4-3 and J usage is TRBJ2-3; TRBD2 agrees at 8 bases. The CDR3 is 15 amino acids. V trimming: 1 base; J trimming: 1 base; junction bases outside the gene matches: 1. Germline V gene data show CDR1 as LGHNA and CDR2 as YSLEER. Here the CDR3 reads CASSQALAGTDTQYF. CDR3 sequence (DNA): TGCGCCAGCAGCCAAGCACTAGCGGGCACAGATACGCAGTATTTT.

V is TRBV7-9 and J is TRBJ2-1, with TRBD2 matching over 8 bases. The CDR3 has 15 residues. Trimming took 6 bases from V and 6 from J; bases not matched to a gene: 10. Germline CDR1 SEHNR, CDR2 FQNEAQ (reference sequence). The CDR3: CASRKGLGSSNEQFF. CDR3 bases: TGTGCCAGCAGAAAGGGACTAGGATCGAGCAATGAGCAGTTCTTC.

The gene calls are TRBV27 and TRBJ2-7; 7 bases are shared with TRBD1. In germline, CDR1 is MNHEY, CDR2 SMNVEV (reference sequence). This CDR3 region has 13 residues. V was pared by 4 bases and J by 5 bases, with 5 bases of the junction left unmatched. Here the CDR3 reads CASSSGTVHEQYF. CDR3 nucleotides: TGTGCCAGCAGTTCCGGGACAGTCCACGAGCAGTACTTC.

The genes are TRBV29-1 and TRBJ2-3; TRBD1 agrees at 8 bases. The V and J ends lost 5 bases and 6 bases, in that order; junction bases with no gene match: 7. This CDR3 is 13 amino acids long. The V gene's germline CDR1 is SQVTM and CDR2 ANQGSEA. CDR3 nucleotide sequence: TGCAGCGTTTTGACAGGGGCAAGGGATACGCAGTATTTT. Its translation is CSVLTGARDTQYF.

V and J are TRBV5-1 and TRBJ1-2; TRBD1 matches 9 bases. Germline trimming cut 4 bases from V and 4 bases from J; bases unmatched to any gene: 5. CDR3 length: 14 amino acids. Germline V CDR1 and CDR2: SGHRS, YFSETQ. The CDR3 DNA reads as TGCGCCAGCAGCGACGGGGGACAGGGCTATGGCTACACCTTC. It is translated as CASSDGGQGYGYTF.

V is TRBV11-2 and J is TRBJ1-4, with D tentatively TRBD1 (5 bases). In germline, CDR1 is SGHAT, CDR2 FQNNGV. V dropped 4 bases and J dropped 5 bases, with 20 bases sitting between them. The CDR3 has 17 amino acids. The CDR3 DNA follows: TGTGCCAGCAGCTCGCCCCCAAGGAGGGGCCGAAATGAAAAACTGTTTTTT. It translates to CASSSPPRRGRNEKLFF.

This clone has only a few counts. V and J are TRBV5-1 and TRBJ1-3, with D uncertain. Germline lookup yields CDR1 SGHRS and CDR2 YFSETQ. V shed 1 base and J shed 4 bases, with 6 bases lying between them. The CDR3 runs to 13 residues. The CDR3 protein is CASSLYTGNTIYF. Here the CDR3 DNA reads TGCGCCAGCAGCTTGTACACAGGAAACACCATATATTTT.

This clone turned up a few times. The CDR3 DNA follows: TGTGCCATTGCACAGGGAGTCTCTGGAAACACCATATATTTT. Translated, it gives CAIAQGVSGNTIYF. V and J are TRBV10-3 and TRBJ1-3, with D possibly TRBD1 on 6 matching bases. V lost 9 bases, J lost 0 bases, and 12 bases lay in between. The CDR3 spans 14 residues. The germline V gene encodes CDR1 ENHRY and CDR2 SYGVKD.

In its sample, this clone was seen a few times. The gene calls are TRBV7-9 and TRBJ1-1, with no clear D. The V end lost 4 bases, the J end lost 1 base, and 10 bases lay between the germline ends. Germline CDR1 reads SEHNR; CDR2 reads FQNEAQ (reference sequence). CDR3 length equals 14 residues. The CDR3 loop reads CASSSLRENTEAFF. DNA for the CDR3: TGTGCCAGCAGCTCCCTCCGGGAGAACACTGAAGCTTTCTTT.

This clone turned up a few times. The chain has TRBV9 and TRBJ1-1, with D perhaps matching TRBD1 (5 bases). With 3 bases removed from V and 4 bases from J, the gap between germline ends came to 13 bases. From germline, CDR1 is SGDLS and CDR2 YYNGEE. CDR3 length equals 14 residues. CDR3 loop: CASSGSGWGTEAFF. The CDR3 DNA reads TGTGCCAGCAGCGGCTCAGGGTGGGGCACTGAAGCTTTCTTT.

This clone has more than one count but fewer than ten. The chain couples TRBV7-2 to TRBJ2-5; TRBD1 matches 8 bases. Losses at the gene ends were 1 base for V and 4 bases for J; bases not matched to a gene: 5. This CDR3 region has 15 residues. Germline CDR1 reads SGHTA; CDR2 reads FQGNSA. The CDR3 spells CASSLDRGAPETQYF. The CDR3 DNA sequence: TGTGCCAGCAGCTTAGACAGGGGGGCCCCAGAGACCCAGTACTTC.

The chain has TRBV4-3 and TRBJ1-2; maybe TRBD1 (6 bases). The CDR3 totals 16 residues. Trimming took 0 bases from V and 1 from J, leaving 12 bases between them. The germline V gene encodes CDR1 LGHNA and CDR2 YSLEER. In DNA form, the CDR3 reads TGCGCCAGCAGCCAAGATGCAACAGGGAGTAACTATGGCTACACCTTC. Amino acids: CASSQDATGSNYGYTF.

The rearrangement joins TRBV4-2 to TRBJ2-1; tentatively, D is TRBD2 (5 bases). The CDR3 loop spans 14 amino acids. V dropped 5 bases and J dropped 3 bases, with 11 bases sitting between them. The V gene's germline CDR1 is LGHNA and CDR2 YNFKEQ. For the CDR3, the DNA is TGTGCCAGCAGCTTACGCCGGGACTACAATGAGCAGTTCTTC. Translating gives CASSLRRDYNEQFF.

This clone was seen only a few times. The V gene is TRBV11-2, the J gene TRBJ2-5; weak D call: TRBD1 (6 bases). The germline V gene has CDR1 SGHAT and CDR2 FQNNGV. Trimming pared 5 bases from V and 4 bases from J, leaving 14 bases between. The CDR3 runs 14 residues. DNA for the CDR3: TGTGCCAGCAGCCGGGACACAGGGCGAGAGACCCAGTACTTC. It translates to CASSRDTGRETQYF.

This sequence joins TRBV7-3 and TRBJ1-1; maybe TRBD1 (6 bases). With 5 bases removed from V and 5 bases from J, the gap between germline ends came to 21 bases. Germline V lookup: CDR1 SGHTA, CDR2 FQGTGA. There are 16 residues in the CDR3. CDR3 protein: CASSPDEGGAWTEAFF. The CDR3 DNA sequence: TGTGCCAGCAGCCCCGATGAGGGGGGGGCGTGGACTGAAGCTTTCTTT.

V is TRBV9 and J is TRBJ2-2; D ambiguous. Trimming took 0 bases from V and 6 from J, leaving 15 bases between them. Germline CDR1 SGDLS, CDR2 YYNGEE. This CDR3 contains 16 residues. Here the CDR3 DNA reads TGTGCCAGCAGCGTAGAGGAGCGCGGCGGCCCCGGGGAGCTGTTTTTT. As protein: CASSVEERGGPGELFF.

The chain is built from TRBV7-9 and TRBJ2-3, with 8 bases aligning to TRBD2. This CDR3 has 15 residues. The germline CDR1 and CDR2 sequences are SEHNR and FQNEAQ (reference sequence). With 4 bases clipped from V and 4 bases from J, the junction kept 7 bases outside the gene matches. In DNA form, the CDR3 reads TGTGCCAGCAGCTCAGCCCGGACTAGCCCAGATACGCAGTATTTT. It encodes CASSSARTSPDTQYF. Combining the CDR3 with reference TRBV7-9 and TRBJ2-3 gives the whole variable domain DTGVSQNPRHKITKRGQNVTFRCDPISEHNRLYWYRQTLGQGPEFLTYFQNEAQLEKSRLLSDRFSAERPKGSFSTLEIQRTEQGDSAMYLCASSSARTSPDTQYFGPGTRLTVL.

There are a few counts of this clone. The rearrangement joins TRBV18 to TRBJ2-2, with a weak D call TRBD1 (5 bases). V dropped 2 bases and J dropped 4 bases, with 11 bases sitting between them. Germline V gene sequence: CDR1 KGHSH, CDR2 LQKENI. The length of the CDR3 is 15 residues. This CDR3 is CASSPATDLTGELFF. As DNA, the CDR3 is TGTGCCAGCTCACCAGCGACAGACCTCACCGGGGAGCTGTTTTTT. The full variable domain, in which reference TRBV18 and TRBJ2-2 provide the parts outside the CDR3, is NAGVMQNPRHLVRRRGQEARLRCSPMKGHSHVYWYRQLPEEGLKFMVYLQKENIIDESGMPKERFSAEFPKEGPSILRIQQVVRGDSAAYFCASSPATDLTGELFFGEGSRLTVL.

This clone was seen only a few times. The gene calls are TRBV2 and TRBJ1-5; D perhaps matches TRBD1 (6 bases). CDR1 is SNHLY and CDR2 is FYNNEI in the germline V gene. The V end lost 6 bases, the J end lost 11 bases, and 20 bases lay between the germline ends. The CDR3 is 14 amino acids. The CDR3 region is CASRKGTPSESQHF. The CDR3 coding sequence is TGTGCCAGCAGAAAAGGGACACCTTCTGAGTCCCAGCATTTT.

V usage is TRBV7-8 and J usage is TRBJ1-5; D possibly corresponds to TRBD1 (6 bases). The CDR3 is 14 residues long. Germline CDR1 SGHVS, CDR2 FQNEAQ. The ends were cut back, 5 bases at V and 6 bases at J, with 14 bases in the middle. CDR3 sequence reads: CASSGRAGAQPQHF. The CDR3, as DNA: TGTGCCAGCAGCGGACGCGCAGGGGCTCAGCCCCAGCATTTT.